This TCR beta chain was found in a study of regulatory T cells in long-lasting Graves disease. Germline V gene sequence: CDR1 MDHEN, CDR2 SYDVKM. The CDR3 sequence is 17 residues long. V was clipped by 6 bases and J by 8 bases; unmatched bases: 18. For TCR beta, libraries came from iRepertoire HTBI primers and Arm-PCR of CDR3 regions. Using its own MiXCR run on the multiplex PCR reads, TCRdb lists one record per CDR3 protein. The sample carries 420,000 or so distinct CDR3 sequences, about 15% recorded once. Ten or more counts support this clonotype. The time point was: newly diagnosed GD, antithyroid drugs for less than 3 months. PBMC-extracted RNA yielded the TCR library. These data are also associated with another study on T cells in Graves' hyperthyroidism and ophthalmopathy.

This receptor was obtained from a woman younger than 35 with Graves disease. The sequences come from peripheral blood mononuclear cells (PBMCs), collected at new diagnosis, from a patient treated with antithyroid drugs. The chain has TRBV28 and TRBJ2-3, with 9 nucleotides matching TRBD2. CDR3 region: CASSPPLGSGRPVTQYF. DNA for the CDR3: TGTGCCAGCAGCCCCCCTTTGGGTAGCGGGAGACCGGTTACGCAGTATTTT.